The clone carrying this T cell receptor beta chain has just a few counts. Its target is not known. For TCR, cDNA came from 5'RACE template switching, which added a universal primer site and UMIs. TCRdb reprocessed the 5' RACE reads with MiXCR, giving one entry per CDR3 protein. The sample carries about 340,000 distinct CDR3 sequences, about an eighth recorded once. Trimming cost V 5 bases and J 0 bases, with 15 bases left between them. Germline-derived CDR1 and CDR2 are SGHRS and YFSETQ. The CDR3 extends over 17 amino acids. These data come from a study of T cells after yellow fever vaccination. Study information: When fractions had low cell numbers, they were prepared with SMART-Seq v4 Ultra Low Input.

The study, taken as a whole, reports: Subsequent to the booster, the majority of primary-vaccination clones reappeared (under 98% CD4, around 90% CD8). On re-exposure, the response was weaker but peaked faster, at day 5 versus 15.

This TCR derives from a man aged 18 to 35 who received the YFV17D yellow fever vaccine. V gene TRBV5-1 combines with J gene TRBJ2-6, with D maybe TRBD2 (5 bases). The specimen was CD4+ T cells sorted from PBMCs, collected 15 days after the yellow fever booster vaccination. The CDR3 here is CASRNQVGSSGANVLTF. The CDR3 DNA follows: TGCGCCAGCAGAAACCAAGTAGGGAGCTCTGGGGCCAACGTCCTGACTTTC.